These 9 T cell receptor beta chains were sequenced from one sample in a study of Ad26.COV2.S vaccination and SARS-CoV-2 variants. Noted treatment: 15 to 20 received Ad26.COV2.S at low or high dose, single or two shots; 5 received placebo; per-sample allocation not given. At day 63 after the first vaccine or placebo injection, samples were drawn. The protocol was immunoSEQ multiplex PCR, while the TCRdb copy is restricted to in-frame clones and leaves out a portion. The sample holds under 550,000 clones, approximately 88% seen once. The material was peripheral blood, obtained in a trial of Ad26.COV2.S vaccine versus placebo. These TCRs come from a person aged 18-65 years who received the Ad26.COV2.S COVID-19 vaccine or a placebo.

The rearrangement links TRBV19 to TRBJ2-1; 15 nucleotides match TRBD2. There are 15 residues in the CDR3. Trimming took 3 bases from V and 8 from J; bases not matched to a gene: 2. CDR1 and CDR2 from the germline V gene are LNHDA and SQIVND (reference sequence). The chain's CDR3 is CASSIGLAGGHEQFF. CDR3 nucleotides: TGTGCCAGTAGTATCGGACTAGCGGGGGGGCATGAGCAGTTCTTC.

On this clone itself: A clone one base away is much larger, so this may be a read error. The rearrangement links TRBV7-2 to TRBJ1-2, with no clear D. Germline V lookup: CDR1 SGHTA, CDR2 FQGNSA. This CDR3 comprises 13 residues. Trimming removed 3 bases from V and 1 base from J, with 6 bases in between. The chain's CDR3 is CASSFDNNYGYTF. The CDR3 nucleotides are TGTGCCAGCAGCTTCGACAATAACTATGGCTACACCTTC.

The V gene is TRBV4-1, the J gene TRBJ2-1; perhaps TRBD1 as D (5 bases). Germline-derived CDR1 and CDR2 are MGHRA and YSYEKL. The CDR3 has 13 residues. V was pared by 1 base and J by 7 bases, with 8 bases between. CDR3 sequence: CASSQAQANEQFF. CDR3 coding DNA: TGCGCCAGCAGCCAAGCACAGGCAAATGAGCAGTTCTTC.

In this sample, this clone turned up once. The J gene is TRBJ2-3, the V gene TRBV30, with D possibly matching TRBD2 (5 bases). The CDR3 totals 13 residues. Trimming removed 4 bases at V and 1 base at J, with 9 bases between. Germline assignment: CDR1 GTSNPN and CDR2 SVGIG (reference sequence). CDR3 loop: CAWTPGGTDTQYF. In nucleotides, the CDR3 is TGTGCCTGGACTCCCGGGGGCACAGATACGCAGTATTTT. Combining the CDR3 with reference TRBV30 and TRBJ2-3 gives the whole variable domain SQTIHQWPATLVQPVGSPLSLECTVEGTSNPNLYWYRQAAGRGLQLLFYSVGIGQISSEVPQNLSASRPQDRQFILSSKKLLLSDSGFYLCAWTPGGTDTQYFGPGTRLTVL.

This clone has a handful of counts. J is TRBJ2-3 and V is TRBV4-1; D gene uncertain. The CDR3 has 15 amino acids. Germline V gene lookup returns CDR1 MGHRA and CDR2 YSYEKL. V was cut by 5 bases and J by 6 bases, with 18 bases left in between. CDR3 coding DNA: TGCGCCAGCAGCTACCGGATGGTGGTAGAGGATACGCAGTATTTT. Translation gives CASSYRMVVEDTQYF.

CDR3 loop: CASSRQGDYGYTF. CDR3 in DNA: TGTGCCAGCAGTAGACAGGGAGACTATGGCTACACCTTC. The rearrangement links TRBV6-5 to TRBJ1-2, with 7 bases matching TRBD1. The CDR3 extends over 13 amino acids. Germline CDR1 and CDR2: MNHEY and SVGAGI. V shed 5 bases and J 3 bases; nucleotides not matched to a gene: 3.

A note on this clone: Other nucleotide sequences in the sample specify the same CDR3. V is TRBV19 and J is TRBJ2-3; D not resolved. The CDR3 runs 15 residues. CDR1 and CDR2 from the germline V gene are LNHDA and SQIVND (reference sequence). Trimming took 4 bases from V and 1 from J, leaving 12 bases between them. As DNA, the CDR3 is TGTGCCAGTAGTAGTGGCGGAGCAGGCACAGATACGCAGTATTTT. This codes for CASSSGGAGTDTQYF.

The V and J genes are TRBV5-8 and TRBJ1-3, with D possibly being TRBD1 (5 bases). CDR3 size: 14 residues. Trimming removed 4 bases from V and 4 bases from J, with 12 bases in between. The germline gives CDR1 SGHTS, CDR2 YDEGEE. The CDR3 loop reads CASSLGTAGNTIYF. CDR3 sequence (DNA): TGTGCCAGCAGCCTCGGGACTGCGGGAAACACCATATATTTT.

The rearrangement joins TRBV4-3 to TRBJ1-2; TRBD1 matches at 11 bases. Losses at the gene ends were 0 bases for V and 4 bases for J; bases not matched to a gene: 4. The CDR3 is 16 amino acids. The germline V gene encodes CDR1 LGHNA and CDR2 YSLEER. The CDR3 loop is CASSQDHGQGAYGYTF. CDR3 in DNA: TGCGCCAGCAGCCAAGATCACGGACAGGGGGCCTATGGCTACACCTTC.